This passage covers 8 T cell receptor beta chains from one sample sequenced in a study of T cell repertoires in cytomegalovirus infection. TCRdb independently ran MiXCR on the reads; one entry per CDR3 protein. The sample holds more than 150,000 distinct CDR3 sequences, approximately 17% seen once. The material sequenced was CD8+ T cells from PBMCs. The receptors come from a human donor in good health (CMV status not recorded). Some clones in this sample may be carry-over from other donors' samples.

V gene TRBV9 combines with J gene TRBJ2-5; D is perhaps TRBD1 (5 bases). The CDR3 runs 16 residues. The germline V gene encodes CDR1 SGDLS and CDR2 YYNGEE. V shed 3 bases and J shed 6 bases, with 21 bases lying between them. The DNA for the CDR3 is TGTGCCAGCAGCGCCTCCGGACACCCCAGCGCAAAGACCCAGTACTTC. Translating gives CASSASGHPSAKTQYF.

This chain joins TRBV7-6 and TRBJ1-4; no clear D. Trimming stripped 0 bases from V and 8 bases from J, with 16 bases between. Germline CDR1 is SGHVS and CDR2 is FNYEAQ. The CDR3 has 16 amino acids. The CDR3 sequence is CASSLAIRPAAEKLFF. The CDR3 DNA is TGTGCCAGCAGCTTAGCGATCCGACCGGCGGCGGAAAAACTGTTTTTT.

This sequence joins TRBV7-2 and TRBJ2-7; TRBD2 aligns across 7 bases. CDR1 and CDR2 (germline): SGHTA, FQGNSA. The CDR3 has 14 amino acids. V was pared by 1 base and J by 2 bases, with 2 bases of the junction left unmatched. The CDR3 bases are TGTGCCAGCAGCTTAGGGAGCGGGACCTACGAGCAGTACTTC. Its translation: CASSLGSGTYEQYF.

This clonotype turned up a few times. CDR3 amino acids: CASRDQGAAGELFF. CDR3 sequence (DNA): TGTGCCAGCAGGGACCAGGGGGCGGCCGGGGAGCTGTTTTTT. This rearrangement joins TRBV12-3 or TRBV12-4 to TRBJ2-2, with 8 positions matching TRBD1. The CDR3 runs to 14 residues. The V segment lost 6 bases and the J segment 6 bases; nucleotides outside the gene matches: 6.

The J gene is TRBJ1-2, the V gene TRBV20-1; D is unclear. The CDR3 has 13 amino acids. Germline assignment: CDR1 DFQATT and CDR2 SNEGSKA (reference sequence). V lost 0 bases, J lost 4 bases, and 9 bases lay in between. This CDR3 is CSARDSQTYGYTF. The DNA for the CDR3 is TGCAGTGCTAGAGATAGCCAGACCTATGGCTACACCTTC.

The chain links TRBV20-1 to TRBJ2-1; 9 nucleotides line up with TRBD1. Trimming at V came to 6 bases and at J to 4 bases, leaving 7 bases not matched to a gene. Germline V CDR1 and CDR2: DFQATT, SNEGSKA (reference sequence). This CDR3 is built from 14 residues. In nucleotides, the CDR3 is TGCAGTGCGCCACAGGGGGCGAGATACAATGAGCAGTTCTTC. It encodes CSAPQGARYNEQFF.

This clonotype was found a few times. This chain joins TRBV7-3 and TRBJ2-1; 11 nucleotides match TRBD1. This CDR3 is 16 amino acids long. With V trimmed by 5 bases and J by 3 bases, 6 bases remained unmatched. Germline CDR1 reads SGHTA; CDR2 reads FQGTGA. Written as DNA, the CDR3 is TGTGCCAGCAGCCTGGGACAGGGGGTAGGCTACAATGAGCAGTTCTTC. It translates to CASSLGQGVGYNEQFF.

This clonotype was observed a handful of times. For the CDR3, the DNA is TGTGCCAGCAGGGGGACCCCATCCTACGAGCAGTACTTC. Amino acid sequence: CASRGTPSYEQYF. The gene calls are TRBV7-9 and TRBJ2-7; perhaps D is TRBD1 or TRBD2 (5 bases each). This CDR3 is 13 amino acids long. The V gene lost 6 bases and the J gene lost 1 base, with 10 bases spanning the gap. CDR1 and CDR2 (germline): SEHNR, FQNEAQ (reference sequence).